The 23 T cell receptor beta chains reported below all come from one sample, sequenced in a study of blood T cell repertoires in COVID-19. The repertoire was sequenced with immunoSEQ multiplex PCR; TCRdb's copy has only in-frame clones and lacks some. The table has hundreds of thousands of clones, around 86% seen once. Sequenced: peripheral blood. These receptors were taken from a man aged 65 to 85 with acute or convalescent COVID-19.

This CDR3 is CASSTGTTINSPLHF. The DNA of the CDR3 is TGTGCCAGTAGTACCGGGACAACAATTAATTCACCCCTCCACTTT. The chain carries TRBV19 and TRBJ1-6; TRBD1 is a possible D gene (6 bases). The CDR3 has 15 residues. Between the trimmed V and J ends, which lost 4 bases and 6 bases, there was a span of 13 bases. Germline V lookup: CDR1 LNHDA, CDR2 SQIVND (reference sequence).

This clone was seen only a few times. The chain combines TRBV4-3 with TRBJ2-3, with D maybe TRBD2 (5 bases). CDR1 and CDR2 (germline): LGHNA, YSLEER. The CDR3 extends over 16 amino acids. Trimming took 4 bases from V and 5 from J, leaving 19 bases between them. This chain's CDR3 is CASSRGSAGRKDTQYF. In DNA form, the CDR3 reads TGCGCCAGCAGCCGAGGCTCGGCGGGTCGGAAAGATACGCAGTATTTT.

The chain employs TRBV15 and TRBJ2-2; 8 bases fit TRBD2. CDR1 and CDR2 from the germline V gene are LNHNV and YYDKDF (reference sequence). V lost 7 bases to trimming and J lost 2 bases; unmatched junction nucleotides: 3. This CDR3 comprises 14 residues. CDR3 loop: CATKTSGNTGELFF. CDR3 nucleotide sequence: TGTGCCACCAAAACTAGCGGAAACACCGGGGAGCTGTTTTTT.

The chain has TRBV6-4 and TRBJ1-6; D gene ambiguous. Germline-derived CDR1 and CDR2 are MRHNA and SNTAGT. Trimming took off 0 bases at V and 8 bases at J, with 14 bases between the two ends. The CDR3 runs 16 residues. CDR3 bases: TGTGCCAGCAGTGACTCGACGTGCCGAGGCGATTCACCCCTCCACTTT. Translation gives CASSDSTCRGDSPLHF.

The chain joins TRBV2 to TRBJ1-6; tentative D call: TRBD1 (5 bases). CDR1 is SNHLY, CDR2 FYNNEI, per germline. CDR3 size: 15 residues. V was clipped by 2 bases and J by 10 bases, with 15 bases between them. CDR3 bases: TGTGCCAGCAGTGAAAGTGCAGGGAAGGTGTCACCCCTCCACTTT. It translates to CASSESAGKVSPLHF. The variable domain in full, with the rest retrieved from reference TRBV2 and TRBJ1-6, is EPEVTQTPSHQVTQMGQEVILRCVPISNHLYFYWYRQILGQKVEFLVSFYNNEISEKSEIFDDQFSVERPDGSNFTLKIRSTKLEDSAMYFCASSESAGKVSPLHFGNGTRLTVT.

J is TRBJ2-5 and V is TRBV30; a weak D match, TRBD2 (6 bases). V shed 0 bases and J shed 5 bases, with 16 bases lying between them. The CDR3 length is 15 residues. Germline-derived CDR1 and CDR2 are GTSNPN and SVGIG (reference sequence). CDR3 amino acids: CAWSVNPRGRETQYF. DNA of the CDR3: TGTGCCTGGAGTGTAAACCCCCGGGGGAGGGAGACCCAGTACTTC. Looking up the rest from reference TRBV30 and TRBJ2-5 gives the full variable domain: SQTIHQWPATLVQPVGSPLSLECTVEGTSNPNLYWYRQAAGRGLQLLFYSVGIGQISSEVPQNLSASRPQDRQFILSSKKLLLSDSGFYLCAWSVNPRGRETQYFGPGTRLLVL.

This chain links TRBV4-2 with TRBJ2-1, with 13 bases identical to TRBD2. The CDR3 covers 20 residues. Germline V gives CDR1 LGHNA, CDR2 YNFKEQ. After removal of 4 bases from V and 0 bases from J, the junction contained 12 bases not matched to a gene. The CDR3 sequence: CASSPLTSGGDLTSYNEQFF. CDR3 bases: TGTGCCAGCAGCCCCCTCACTAGCGGGGGGGACCTCACCTCCTACAATGAGCAGTTCTTC.

The V call is TRBV6-5, the J call TRBJ2-3; 10 nucleotides agree with TRBD2. This CDR3 contains 15 residues. The V gene end was trimmed by 6 bases and the J gene end by 1 base; junction bases not matched to a gene: 4. Germline CDR1 and CDR2: MNHEY and SVGAGI. The CDR3 sequence: CASRPSGGRTDTQYF. The CDR3 DNA reads as TGTGCCAGCAGGCCTAGCGGGGGACGCACAGATACGCAGTATTTT.

The V and J genes are TRBV14 and TRBJ2-7; TRBD1 aligns across 11 bases. This CDR3 has 14 residues. Germline V gives CDR1 SGHDN, CDR2 FVKESK. V shed 5 bases and J 3 bases; nucleotides not matched to a gene: 3. DNA for the CDR3: TGTGCCAGCAGCTGGACAGGGGGCATCTACGAGCAGTACTTC. Encoded protein: CASSWTGGIYEQYF.

The chain joins TRBV3-1 (or the pseudogene TRBV3-2) to TRBJ1-2; no reliable D call. CDR3 length: 13 residues. V was shortened by 4 bases and J by 8 bases, with 14 bases between the two germline ends. Germline lookup yields CDR1 LGHDT and CDR2 YNNKEL (reference sequence). CDR3 nucleotides: TGTGCCAGCAGCCCTGGCCGTGTAAAAGGCTACACCTTC. This encodes CASSPGRVKGYTF.

The chain has TRBV2 and TRBJ2-2; TRBD2 aligns across 7 bases. This CDR3 has 17 residues. The germline CDR1 and CDR2 sequences are SNHLY and FYNNEI. The J segment lost 8 bases and the V segment lost 3 bases, leaving 15 bases of the junction unmatched. CDR3 nucleotide sequence: TGTGCCAGCAGTGATCTTGTCCGAGCGGGGTTCACTGGGGAGCTGTTTTTT. Amino acid sequence: CASSDLVRAGFTGELFF.

J is TRBJ1-5 and V is TRBV18; no definite D call. The CDR3 is 15 amino acids. Trimming removed 6 bases from V and 4 bases from J, with 16 bases in between. CDR1 and CDR2 (germline): KGHSH, LQKENI. The CDR3 loop reads CASSIGFPTNQPQHF. The CDR3 bases are TGTGCCAGCTCTATCGGGTTCCCTACTAATCAGCCCCAGCATTTT.

V and J are TRBV10-2 and TRBJ1-6; no reliable D call. Germline CDR1 and CDR2: WSHSY and SAAADI. CDR3 length: 12 residues. V was trimmed by 6 bases and J by 4 bases, leaving 4 bases between them. The CDR3 sequence: CASRRYNSPLHF. The CDR3 coding sequence is TGCGCCAGCAGGAGGTATAATTCACCCCTCCACTTT.

V usage is TRBV2 and J usage is TRBJ2-5; D might be TRBD2 (6 bases). The length of the CDR3 is 14 residues. CDR1 SNHLY and CDR2 FYNNEI come from the germline V gene. V lost 7 bases and J lost 2, with 14 bases in between. The DNA for the CDR3 is TGTGCCAGCACCTTGGGACTCCTGCAAGAGACCCAGTACTTC. This codes for CASTLGLLQETQYF.

The rearrangement uses TRBV29-1 and TRBJ2-5; the D is unclear. V was cut by 4 bases and J by 5 bases, with 14 bases left in between. Germline V gene sequence: CDR1 SQVTM, CDR2 ANQGSEA. The CDR3 has 13 amino acids. DNA of the CDR3: TGCAGCGTTGTGCCCAGTTCCGTGGAGACCCAGTACTTC. Translated, it gives CSVVPSSVETQYF.

The chain combines TRBV6-5 with TRBJ1-5, with D possibly TRBD1 on 6 matching bases. This CDR3 is 14 amino acids long. The germline V and J ends were trimmed by 2 bases and 7 bases, with 12 bases remaining between them. CDR1 and CDR2 (germline): MNHEY, SVGAGI. The CDR3 DNA is TGTGCCAGCAGTTACCAGGGGAGGGGACAGCCCCAGCATTTT. Its translation is CASSYQGRGQPQHF.

The chain uses TRBV27 and TRBJ2-2; a weak D match, TRBD1 (6 bases). Germline V gives CDR1 MNHEY, CDR2 SMNVEV (reference sequence). V dropped 3 bases and J dropped 4 bases, with 9 bases sitting between them. This CDR3 contains 14 residues. In DNA form, the CDR3 reads TGTGCCAGCAGTTTGAACAGGGTCACCGGGGAGCTGTTTTTT. This gives the protein CASSLNRVTGELFF.

The count of this clone is one. The V call is TRBV7-2, the J call TRBJ2-7; TRBD1 is a possible D gene (5 bases). Germline lookup yields CDR1 SGHTA and CDR2 FQGNSA. Trimming stripped 5 bases from V and 1 base from J, with 15 bases between. The CDR3 totals 15 residues. The DNA for the CDR3 is TGTGCCAGCAGCGCCAAAGGGGCAGGGTCCTACGAGCAGTACTTC. It specifies CASSAKGAGSYEQYF.

The chain has TRBV5-4 and TRBJ2-1; 7 bases align to TRBD1. The CDR3 totals 16 residues. Germline CDR1 is SGHNT and CDR2 is YYREEE (reference sequence). V shed 3 bases, J shed 3 bases, and the junction held 9 bases outside the gene matches. This CDR3 reads CASSSYLDRDYNEQFF. In DNA, the CDR3 is TGTGCCAGCAGCTCCTATCTCGACAGGGACTACAATGAGCAGTTCTTC.

V is TRBV28 and J is TRBJ1-1, with a possible D match to TRBD1 (5 bases). V lost 6 bases and J 1 base, leaving 15 bases between the germline ends. Germline values: CDR1 MDHEN, CDR2 SYDVKM. The CDR3 loop spans 15 amino acids. CDR3 sequence: CASRTVGGGNTEAFF. The CDR3 DNA is TGTGCCAGCAGGACCGTCGGCGGGGGGAACACTGAAGCTTTCTTT.

V is TRBV2 and J is TRBJ2-1; D call uncertain. The V end lost 2 bases, the J end lost 11 bases, and 7 bases lay between the germline ends. Germline CDR1 SNHLY, CDR2 FYNNEI. The CDR3 covers 11 residues. DNA for the CDR3: TGTGCCAGCAGTGAAACGGGTCAGCAGTTCTTC. Amino acids: CASSETGQQFF.

As concerns this clone: Germline is not matched at one junction end, which may reflect a read error. The chain links TRBV19 to TRBJ2-1, with 11 bases that match TRBD2. CDR1 and CDR2 from the germline V gene are LNHDA and SQIVND (reference sequence). This CDR3 comprises 13 residues. The DNA of the CDR3 is TGTGCCAGTAGGATAGCGGGGGGGAATGAGCAGTTCTTC. Protein product: CASRIAGGNEQFF.

This chain connects TRBV4-2 to TRBJ1-3; 8 nucleotides line up with TRBD1. Germline assignment: CDR1 LGHNA and CDR2 YNFKEQ. The CDR3 is 16 residues long. V was pared by 1 base and J by 3 bases, with 5 bases of the junction left unmatched. The DNA for the CDR3 is TGTGCCAGCAGCCAAGTAGGACAGGGAATTGGAAACACCATATATTTT. Its protein is CASSQVGQGIGNTIYF.